The 20 T cell receptor beta chains listed next were all sequenced from one sample in a study of blood T cell repertoires in COVID-19. TCRdb's table, derived via immunoSEQ multiplex PCR, lists solely in-frame clones and lacks some. Of 250,000 to 300,000 clones in the sample, 89% were seen once. Specimen: PBMCs or T cells enriched from blood (not recorded which). Every receptor here comes from a woman aged 35 to 49 who had recovered from COVID-19.

This chain connects TRBV2 to TRBJ1-2; 7 bases line up with TRBD1. The V gene end was trimmed by 6 bases and the J gene end by 4 bases; junction bases not matched to a gene: 5. CDR3 length equals 13 residues. Germline V CDR1 and CDR2: SNHLY, FYNNEI. The CDR3 region has the DNA TGTGCCAGCAGACAGGGGCTTCGCTATGGCTACACCTTC. Encoded protein: CASRQGLRYGYTF.

V gene TRBV2 combines with J gene TRBJ1-2; D perhaps matches TRBD1 (5 bases). CDR1 is SNHLY, CDR2 FYNNEI, per germline. V was trimmed by 1 base and J by 8 bases, leaving 14 bases between them. The CDR3 is made up of 14 amino acids. This chain's CDR3 is CASSEESAGPGYTF. In nucleotides, the CDR3 is TGTGCCAGCAGTGAAGAGTCCGCGGGGCCCGGCTACACCTTC.

The rearrangement joins TRBV9 to TRBJ1-1, with TRBD1 identical over 7 bases. The trim removed 7 bases at V and 0 bases at J, leaving 3 bases unmatched. The CDR3 sequence is 13 residues long. The germline gives CDR1 SGDLS, CDR2 YYNGEE. The CDR3 region is CASSGTVNTEAFF. The DNA for the CDR3 is TGTGCCAGCTCCGGGACAGTGAACACTGAAGCTTTCTTT.

The chain uses TRBV19 and TRBJ2-3; TRBD1 matches 7 bases. CDR3 length: 15 residues. Germline CDR1 and CDR2: LNHDA and SQIVND (reference sequence). V gave up 4 bases and J gave up 2 bases; unmatched junction bases: 6. CDR3 protein: CASSNDRALTDTQYF. CDR3 nucleotide sequence: TGTGCCAGTAGTAATGACAGGGCCCTCACAGATACGCAGTATTTT.

The rearrangement joins TRBV10-3 to TRBJ1-1, with TRBD1 identical over 7 bases. CDR1 is ENHRY, CDR2 SYGVKD, per germline. V was clipped by 8 bases and J by 0 bases; unmatched bases: 3. The CDR3 spans 13 residues. DNA of the CDR3: TGTGCCATCGGGGGACAGATGAACACTGAAGCTTTCTTT. It translates to CAIGGQMNTEAFF.

The genes are TRBV20-1 and TRBJ1-5; D is unclear. The CDR3 consists of 11 residues. Germline CDR1 reads DFQATT; CDR2 reads SNEGSKA (reference sequence). DNA of the CDR3: TGCTCCCTGGAGAGGGATCAGCCCCAGCATTTT. It is translated as CSLERDQPQHF.

With regard to this clone: Other DNA sequences in the sample encode the same CDR3. This rearrangement joins TRBV7-2 to TRBJ1-5, with 8 bases matching TRBD1. This CDR3 comprises 14 residues. V lost 3 bases, J lost 4 bases, and 2 bases stayed unmatched. CDR1 is SGHTA and CDR2 is FQGNSA in the germline V gene. The CDR3 DNA sequence: TGTGCCAGCAGCTTCGACAGGGGAAATCAGCCCCAGCATTTT. This sequence encodes CASSFDRGNQPQHF.

The rearrangement uses TRBV5-1 and TRBJ1-1, with a weak D call TRBD1 (5 bases). The CDR3 sequence is 15 residues long. The V gene's germline CDR1 is SGHRS and CDR2 YFSETQ. Trimming left V 4 bases short and J 0 bases short, with 13 bases between. For the CDR3, the DNA is TGCGCCAGCAGCGCCTTCGGGGGTATGAACACTGAAGCTTTCTTT. Residues: CASSAFGGMNTEAFF.

V and J are TRBV4-2 and TRBJ2-3; 7 nucleotides match TRBD2. J lost 4 bases, V lost 5 bases, and 12 bases had no gene match. The CDR3 sequence is 16 residues long. Germline V CDR1 and CDR2: LGHNA, YNFKEQ. This chain's CDR3 is CASSGSVGGQPDTQYF. The CDR3 DNA reads TGTGCCAGCAGCGGGTCAGTGGGAGGGCAACCAGATACGCAGTATTTT.

The rearrangement joins TRBV2 to TRBJ2-1; D perhaps matches TRBD1 (5 bases). Germline CDR1 SNHLY, CDR2 FYNNEI. The germline V and J ends were trimmed by 6 bases and 4 bases, with 13 bases remaining between them. This CDR3 comprises 14 residues. CDR3: CASSGRAAYNEQFF. CDR3 coding DNA: TGTGCCAGCAGCGGCAGGGCGGCTTACAATGAGCAGTTCTTC.

The chain links TRBV2 to TRBJ2-7; possible D gene TRBD1, 6 bases. V lost 6 bases and J 0 bases, leaving 12 bases between the germline ends. The V gene's germline CDR1 is SNHLY and CDR2 FYNNEI. The CDR3 has 14 residues. The CDR3 DNA reads TGTGCCAGCAGCCTAGGGGGATCCTCCTACGAGCAGTACTTC. Translating gives CASSLGGSSYEQYF. The full variable domain, with the rest looked up from reference TRBV2 and TRBJ2-7, is EPEVTQTPSHQVTQMGQEVILRCVPISNHLYFYWYRQILGQKVEFLVSFYNNEISEKSEIFDDQFSVERPDGSNFTLKIRSTKLEDSAMYFCASSLGGSSYEQYFGPGTRLTVT.

The chain carries TRBV9 and TRBJ2-5, with TRBD2 as a possible D gene (8 bases). Deletions cut 4 bases from V and 5 bases from J, with 21 bases between. Germline CDR1 reads SGDLS; CDR2 reads YYNGEE. This CDR3 has 16 residues. CDR3 protein: CASSPLLSGGGETQYF. The CDR3 bases are TGTGCCAGCAGCCCGTTGCTCTCGGGAGGGGGCGAGACCCAGTACTTC. The full variable domain, completed using reference TRBV9 and TRBJ2-5, is DSGVTQTPKHLITATGQRVTLRCSPRSGDLSVYWYQQSLDQGLQFLIQYYNGEERAKGNILERFSAQQFPDLHSELNLSSLELGDSALYFCASSPLLSGGGETQYFGPGTRLLVL.

The V gene is TRBV30, the J gene TRBJ1-1; tentatively, D is TRBD1 (5 bases). V was shortened by 7 bases and J by 3 bases, with 12 bases between the two germline ends. Germline V gene lookup returns CDR1 GTSNPN and CDR2 SVGIG (reference sequence). This CDR3 is built from 12 residues. DNA for the CDR3: TGTGCCTTGCGGGGGGTTGACACTGAAGCTTTCTTT. Protein product: CALRGVDTEAFF.

The chain combines TRBV5-8 with TRBJ1-5; D is uncertain. The CDR3 runs 14 residues. The V and J ends lost 0 bases and 5 bases respectively, with 9 bases between them. CDR1 is SGHTS and CDR2 is YDEGEE in the germline V gene. The CDR3 DNA sequence: TGTGCCAGCAGCTTGGTGCAGGATTATCAGCCCCAGCATTTT. Its protein product is CASSLVQDYQPQHF.

The gene calls are TRBV5-1 and TRBJ2-7; perhaps TRBD2 as D (5 bases). The length of the CDR3 is 14 residues. V dropped 4 bases and J dropped 2 bases, with 13 bases sitting between them. Germline V lookup: CDR1 SGHRS, CDR2 YFSETQ. CDR3 amino acids: CASSHSGSPYEQYF. Written as DNA, the CDR3 is TGCGCCAGCAGCCACTCGGGGAGCCCCTACGAGCAGTACTTC.

V gene TRBV7-2 combines with J gene TRBJ2-3; maybe TRBD2 (6 bases). Germline CDR1 and CDR2: SGHTA and FQGNSA. V was pared by 5 bases and J by 1 base, with 13 bases between. The CDR3 has 15 amino acids. DNA for the CDR3: TGTGCCAGCAGCCCGGGACTGCTGGGCACAGATACGCAGTATTTT. It codes for CASSPGLLGTDTQYF.

This sequence joins TRBV9 and TRBJ2-3; 8 nucleotides align to TRBD2. The junction had 5 bases not matched to a gene; V was cut back by 0 bases and J by 2 bases. Per the germline V gene, CDR1 is SGDLS and CDR2 is YYNGEE. The CDR3 has 16 amino acids. The CDR3 is CASSVDGRASTDTQYF. CDR3 in DNA: TGTGCCAGCAGCGTAGACGGGAGGGCCTCCACAGATACGCAGTATTTT.

The chain employs TRBV5-4 and TRBJ1-2, with unresolved D. In germline, CDR1 is SGHNT, CDR2 YYREEE (reference sequence). Trimming took 4 bases from V and 12 from J, leaving 16 bases between them. This CDR3 has 12 amino acids. CDR3 in amino acids: CASSLGVGVDTF. DNA of the CDR3: TGTGCCAGCAGCCTCGGGGTCGGGGTAGACACCTTC.

V gene TRBV5-1 combines with J gene TRBJ2-1, with TRBD1 identical over 12 bases. Germline CDR1 reads SGHRS; CDR2 reads YFSETQ. The CDR3 is 15 residues long. V was clipped by 0 bases and J by 8 bases; unmatched bases: 3. The CDR3 loop is CASSLAGTGGDEQFF. For the CDR3, the DNA is TGCGCCAGCAGCTTGGCGGGGACAGGGGGCGATGAGCAGTTCTTC.

The V and J genes are TRBV7-2 and TRBJ1-2, with 7 bases fitting TRBD1. Germline V gene data show CDR1 as SGHTA and CDR2 as FQGNSA. With V trimmed by 6 bases and J by 3 bases, 4 bases remained unmatched. There are 13 residues in the CDR3. Here the CDR3 reads CASRGQTHYGYTF. CDR3 nucleotide sequence: TGTGCCAGCAGGGGACAGACTCACTATGGCTACACCTTC.